These 10 T cell receptor beta chains were sequenced from one sample in a study of PD-L1 blockade in urothelial cancer. Profiled with immunoSEQ multiplex PCR; TCRdb holds only in-frame clones, not every one. The table lists roughly 40,000 clones, over 65% of them singletons. Specimen: PBMCs, collected around atezolizumab (anti-PD-L1) treatment. The receptors come from a man aged 70 or older with urothelial cancer.

This chain links TRBV5-1 with TRBJ2-1; a weak D match, TRBD2 (5 bases). V dropped 2 bases and J dropped 3 bases, with 9 bases sitting between them. The V gene's germline CDR1 is SGHRS and CDR2 YFSETQ. The CDR3 contains 14 residues. CDR3 bases: TGCGCCAGCAGCTTCGACGAGGGCTACAATGAGCAGTTCTTC. Encoded protein: CASSFDEGYNEQFF.

The chain combines TRBV27 with TRBJ2-5, with D maybe TRBD1 (6 bases). Germline V CDR1 and CDR2: MNHEY, SMNVEV (reference sequence). The CDR3 is made up of 14 amino acids. V was clipped by 5 bases and J by 1 base, with 11 bases between them. The CDR3 loop reads CASSPTGPQETQYF. For the CDR3, the DNA is TGTGCCAGCAGTCCTACAGGGCCCCAAGAGACCCAGTACTTC.

V usage is TRBV28 and J usage is TRBJ2-7; 7 bases are a match to TRBD1. This CDR3 region has 13 residues. J was trimmed by 6 bases and V by 5 bases; bases with no gene match: 7. Per the germline V gene, CDR1 is MDHEN and CDR2 is SYDVKM. The CDR3 nucleotides read TGTGCCAGCAGTGAAACAGGGGTCCCCGAGCAGTACTTC. Translated, it gives CASSETGVPEQYF.

The chain has TRBV5-8 and TRBJ2-7, with 7 bases matching TRBD1. The trim removed 1 base at V and 7 bases at J, leaving 11 bases unmatched. Germline lookup yields CDR1 SGHTS and CDR2 YDEGEE. The CDR3 extends over 15 amino acids. CDR3 bases: TGTGCCAGCAGCTTGCCCGGGACAGACTATTGGGAGCAGTACTTC. Translation: CASSLPGTDYWEQYF.

The chain joins TRBV5-1 to TRBJ1-1, with D unresolved. Trimming pared 2 bases from V and 1 base from J, leaving 6 bases between. Germline V gene data show CDR1 as SGHRS and CDR2 as YFSETQ. The CDR3 extends over 13 amino acids. CDR3 residues: CASSLTENTEAFF. CDR3 in DNA: TGCGCCAGCAGCTTAACAGAGAACACTGAAGCTTTCTTT.

The J gene is TRBJ2-2, the V gene TRBV7-2; 10 positions agree with TRBD2. The CDR3 totals 15 residues. The germline gives CDR1 SGHTA, CDR2 FQGNSA. The V and J ends lost 5 bases and 5 bases, in that order; junction bases with no gene match: 5. The CDR3: CASSPSGRGTGELFF. The CDR3 coding sequence is TGTGCCAGCAGCCCCAGCGGGAGGGGGACCGGGGAGCTGTTTTTT.

This chain links TRBV25-1 with TRBJ2-1; 7 bases are a match to TRBD2. The trim removed 3 bases at V and 8 bases at J, leaving 13 bases unmatched. Germline CDR1 and CDR2: MGHDK and SYGVNS. This CDR3 contains 16 residues. CDR3 bases: TGTGCCAGCAGTGATCGTGGACTAGTGGGTCCCGATGAGCAGTTCTTC. This gives the protein CASSDRGLVGPDEQFF.

This rearrangement joins TRBV5-1 to TRBJ1-1; 10 positions agree with TRBD1. The CDR3 is 16 residues long. V lost 1 base to trimming and J lost 0 bases; unmatched junction nucleotides: 3. Germline CDR1 and CDR2: SGHRS and YFSETQ. The CDR3 region is CASSLSTGGMNTEAFF. The CDR3 bases are TGCGCCAGCAGCTTGTCGACAGGGGGCATGAACACTGAAGCTTTCTTT.

V and J are TRBV19 and TRBJ1-5; D not resolved. V shed 2 bases and J shed 0 bases, with 8 bases lying between them. The CDR3 is 15 amino acids. Germline V gives CDR1 LNHDA, CDR2 SQIVND (reference sequence). The DNA for the CDR3 is TGTGCCAGTAGTATATCGCGGAGTAGCAATCAGCCCCAGCATTTT. This codes for CASSISRSSNQPQHF.

A few counts support this clone. This chain links TRBV6-1 with TRBJ2-7, with D tentatively TRBD2 (5 bases). Germline-derived CDR1 and CDR2 are MNHNS and SASEGT. Trimming stripped 8 bases from V and 3 bases from J, with 20 bases between. The CDR3 length is 15 residues. In DNA, the CDR3 is TGTGCCAGCGTCCACTCACTTGAGGGAAGCTACGAGCAGTACTTC. Amino acids: CASVHSLEGSYEQYF.